The 10 T cell receptor beta chains in this list originate from one sample, sequenced in a study of neoadjuvant anti-PD-1 for oral cavity cancer. Time point: after neoadjuvant nivolumab, at surgical resection. Profiling relied on immunoSEQ multiplex PCR, and the TCRdb table lists in-frame clones only, not all of them. The sample carries around 65,000 clones, approximately 87% recorded once. The sequencing here drew on PBMCs, taken after nivolumab (anti-PD-1) treatment. These TCRs come from a person between 40 and 85 years old with oral cavity squamous cell carcinoma.

The genes are TRBV7-2 and TRBJ2-3; no reliable D call. The CDR3 loop spans 14 amino acids. Trimming stripped 5 bases from V and 2 bases from J, with 11 bases between. Per the germline V gene, CDR1 is SGHTA and CDR2 is FQGNSA. The CDR3, as DNA: TGTGCCAGCAGCCCTCCGATAAACACAGATACGCAGTATTTT. This encodes CASSPPINTDTQYF.

The chain links TRBV30 to TRBJ1-5; D is undetermined. Germline CDR1 and CDR2: GTSNPN and SVGIG (reference sequence). V dropped 2 bases and J dropped 3 bases, with 11 bases sitting between them. This CDR3 region has 14 residues. CDR3 bases: TGTGCCTGGAGTACCGGAAGCTTCAATCAGCCCCAGCATTTT. Its translation: CAWSTGSFNQPQHF.

V usage is TRBV2 and J usage is TRBJ1-1; TRBD1 matches 12 bases. The V gene end was trimmed by 6 bases and the J gene end by 3 bases; junction bases not matched to a gene: 11. This CDR3 spans 17 amino acids. In germline, CDR1 is SNHLY, CDR2 FYNNEI. DNA for the CDR3: TGTGCCAGCAGCCGGGTGGGACAGGGGGCTGGGGACACTGAAGCTTTCTTT. This encodes CASSRVGQGAGDTEAFF.

The J gene is TRBJ1-2, the V gene TRBV7-3; 7 bases align to TRBD1. CDR3 length equals 13 residues. The germline V gene encodes CDR1 SGHTA and CDR2 FQGTGA. V lost 5 bases and J lost 8; bases outside the gene matches: 8. The CDR3 coding sequence is TGTGCCAGCAGCCCCGACAGGGCCGGCGGCTACACCTTC. It codes for CASSPDRAGGYTF.

V gene TRBV7-3 combines with J gene TRBJ2-2, with D uncertain. V shed 6 bases and J shed 8 bases, with 16 bases lying between them. The CDR3 contains 14 residues. The V gene's germline CDR1 is SGHTA and CDR2 FQGTGA. The CDR3 DNA follows: TGTGCCAGCAGGCCCCCGGTGGCAGCGGGGGAGCTGTTTTTT. This sequence encodes CASRPPVAAGELFF.

To note about this clone: An end of the junction does not agree with germline; a read error may underlie this. V gene TRBV27 combines with J gene TRBJ1-1, with D possibly TRBD1 on 6 matching bases. The CDR3 consists of 15 residues. Germline V CDR1 and CDR2: MNHEY, SMNVEV (reference sequence). This CDR3 is CASSPPRTVNTEAFF. The CDR3 bases are TGTGCCAGCAGTCCACCTCGGACAGTGAATACTGAAGCTTTCTTT.

Points on this clone: This specimen includes other DNA sequences encoding the same CDR3. The chain employs TRBV5-1 and TRBJ1-1; perhaps TRBD1 as D (5 bases). Trimming cost V 3 bases and J 1 base, with 13 bases left between them. CDR3 length: 15 residues. Germline assignment: CDR1 SGHRS and CDR2 YFSETQ. CDR3 amino acids: CASSSPLTGNTEAFF. In nucleotides, the CDR3 is TGCGCCAGCAGCTCGCCTTTAACAGGGAACACTGAAGCTTTCTTT.

The chain has TRBV19 and TRBJ1-4; 10 nucleotides match TRBD1. V trimming: 5 bases; J trimming: 5 bases; junction bases outside the gene matches: 5. The germline V gene encodes CDR1 LNHDA and CDR2 SQIVND (reference sequence). This CDR3 is built from 15 residues. CDR3 in DNA: TGTGCCAGTAGTCCCAGGACAGGGGGGAATGAAAAACTGTTTTTT. Translating it yields CASSPRTGGNEKLFF.

The chain has TRBV5-1 and TRBJ1-2, with 8 bases that match TRBD1. Germline trimming cut 5 bases from V and 11 bases from J; bases unmatched to any gene: 11. Germline V gives CDR1 SGHRS, CDR2 YFSETQ. The CDR3 is 13 residues long. The CDR3 nucleotides are TGCGCCAGCAGTCCTCACAGGGGGAACGTTTACACCTTC. It is translated as CASSPHRGNVYTF.

This clone was detected only once. The V gene is TRBV9, the J gene TRBJ2-1; 11 bases are a match to TRBD2. With V trimmed by 0 bases and J by 5 bases, 4 bases remained unmatched. The CDR3 extends over 16 amino acids. The germline V gene has CDR1 SGDLS and CDR2 YYNGEE. The CDR3 DNA is TGTGCCAGCAGCGTAGCCGGGACTAGCGGCCACAATGAGCAGTTCTTC. Translated: CASSVAGTSGHNEQFF.